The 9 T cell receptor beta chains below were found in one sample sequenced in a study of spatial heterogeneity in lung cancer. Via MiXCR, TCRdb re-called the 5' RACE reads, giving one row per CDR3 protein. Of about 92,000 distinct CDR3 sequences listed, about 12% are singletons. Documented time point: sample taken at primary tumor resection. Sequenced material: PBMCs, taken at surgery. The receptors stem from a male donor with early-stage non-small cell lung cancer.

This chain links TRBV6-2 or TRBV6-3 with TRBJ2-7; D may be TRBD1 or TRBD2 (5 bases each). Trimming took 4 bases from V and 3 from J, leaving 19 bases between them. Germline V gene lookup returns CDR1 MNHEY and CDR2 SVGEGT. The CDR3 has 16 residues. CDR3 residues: CASSSRDPKSLYEQYF. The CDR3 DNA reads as TGTGCCAGCAGTTCCCGGGACCCCAAATCCCTCTACGAGCAGTACTTC.

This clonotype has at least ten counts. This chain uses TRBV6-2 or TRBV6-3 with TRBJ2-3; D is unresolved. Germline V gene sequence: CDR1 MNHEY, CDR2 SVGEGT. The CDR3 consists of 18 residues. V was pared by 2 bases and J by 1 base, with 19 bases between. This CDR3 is CASSYVRGALPGTDTQYF. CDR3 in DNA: TGTGCCAGCAGTTACGTTCGTGGCGCACTGCCTGGCACAGATACGCAGTATTTT.

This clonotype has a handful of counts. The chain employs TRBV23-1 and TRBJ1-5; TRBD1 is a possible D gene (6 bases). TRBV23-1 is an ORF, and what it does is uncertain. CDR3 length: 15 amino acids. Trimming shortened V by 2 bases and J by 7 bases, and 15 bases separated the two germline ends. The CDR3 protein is CASSQKSGAGQPQHF. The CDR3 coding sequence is TGCGCCAGCAGTCAAAAGTCGGGGGCTGGGCAGCCCCAGCATTTT.

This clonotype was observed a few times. The CDR3 loop is CAWRTSGNYNEQFF. CDR3 in DNA: TGTGCCTGGCGGACTAGCGGCAACTACAATGAGCAGTTCTTC. The chain joins TRBV30 to TRBJ2-1, with TRBD2 matching over 10 bases. Looked up from germline, CDR1 is GTSNPN and CDR2 is SVGIG (reference sequence). J gave up 3 bases and V 5 bases, and 4 bases lay outside the gene matches. This CDR3 is 14 amino acids long.

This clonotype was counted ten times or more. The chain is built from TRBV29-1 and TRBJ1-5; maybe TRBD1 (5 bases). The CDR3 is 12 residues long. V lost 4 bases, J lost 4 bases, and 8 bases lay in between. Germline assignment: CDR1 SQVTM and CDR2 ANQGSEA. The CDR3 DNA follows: TGCAGCGTTGGTGAGGGGAATCAGCCCCAGCATTTT. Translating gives CSVGEGNQPQHF.

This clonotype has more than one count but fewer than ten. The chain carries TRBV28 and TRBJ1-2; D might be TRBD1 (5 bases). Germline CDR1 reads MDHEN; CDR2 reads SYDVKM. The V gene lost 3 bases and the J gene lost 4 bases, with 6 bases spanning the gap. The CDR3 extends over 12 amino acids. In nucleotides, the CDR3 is TGTGCCAGCAGTTTCAGGGCCTATGGCTACACCTTC. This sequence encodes CASSFRAYGYTF.

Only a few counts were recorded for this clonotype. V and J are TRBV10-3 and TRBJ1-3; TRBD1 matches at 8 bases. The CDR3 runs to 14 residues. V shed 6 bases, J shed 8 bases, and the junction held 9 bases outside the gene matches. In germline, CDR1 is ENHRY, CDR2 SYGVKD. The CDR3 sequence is CAISRTGRGDTIYF. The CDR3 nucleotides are TGTGCCATCAGCCGGACAGGGAGAGGAGACACCATATATTTT.

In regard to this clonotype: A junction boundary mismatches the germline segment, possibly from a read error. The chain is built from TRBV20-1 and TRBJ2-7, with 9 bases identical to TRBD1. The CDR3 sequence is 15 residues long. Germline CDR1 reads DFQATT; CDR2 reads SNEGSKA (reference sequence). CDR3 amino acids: CSAREGTGRAYEQYF. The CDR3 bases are TGCAGTGCTCGAGAAGGGACAGGGAGAGCCTACGAGCAGTACTTC.

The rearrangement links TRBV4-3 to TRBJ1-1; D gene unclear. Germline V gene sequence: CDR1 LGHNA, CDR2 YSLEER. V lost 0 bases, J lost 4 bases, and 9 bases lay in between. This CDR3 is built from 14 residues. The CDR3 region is CASSQDGRSTEAFF. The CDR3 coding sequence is TGCGCCAGCAGCCAAGATGGACGGAGCACTGAAGCTTTCTTT.